Listed below are T cell receptor beta chains from one sample, sequenced in a study of OX40 agonist ivuxolimab in advanced cancers. TCRdb's copy holds only in-frame clones and misses some; the assay was immunoSEQ multiplex PCR. The table shows 81,000 or so clones, with roughly nine tenths occurring only once. This material consisted of CD4+ or CD8+ T cells sorted from blood, taken in a trial of the OX40 agonist ivuxolimab. Receptor source: an adult with an advanced solid tumor such as melanoma, head and neck, liver or kidney cancer. CDR3s include the opening cysteine and the closing phenylalanine or tryptophan.

j_call,v_call,cdr3_aa
TRBJ1-1,TRBV28,CASSLGNLMNTEAFF
TRBJ2-7,TRBV9,CASSVLPGPSSYEQYF
TRBJ2-1,TRBV9,CASSNLNKNEQFF
TRBJ1-5,TRBV6-5,CASRPEFPGQPQHF
TRBJ1-5,TRBV6-6,CASSYSGDGNQPQHF
TRBJ2-1,TRBV7-3,CASSLVLAGANEQFF
TRBJ1-4,TRBV27,CASSLTGGAYEKLFF
TRBJ2-1,TRBV28,CATAPAGRGNEQFF
TRBJ2-3,TRBV6-5,CASSYGLGGDTQYF
TRBJ2-2,TRBV6-4,CASSDSKMSGRTGELFF
TRBJ1-5,TRBV2,CASSEWAGPNQPQHF
TRBJ2-1,TRBV15,CATSQFSEQFF
TRBJ2-1,TRBV27,CASSLLTGLGYNEQFF
TRBJ2-7,TRBV5-6,CASSSPPAGTYEQYF
TRBJ2-7,TRBV30,CAWSTGQGYEQYF
TRBJ2-1,TRBV29-1,CSVEGLAGSSYNEQFF
TRBJ1-3,TRBV27,CASSLAGGNTIYF
TRBJ2-4,TRBV6-6,CASSYSGAAQNIQYF
TRBJ2-5,TRBV7-2,CASSHPLDRAQETQYF
TRBJ1-5,TRBV10-3,CAISELWGFGPQHF
TRBJ1-2,TRBV28,CASSFRTGRYGYTF
TRBJ1-1,TRBV30,CAWSPYMNTEAFF
TRBJ2-1,TRBV27,CASSLSVLNEQFF
TRBJ2-1,TRBV6-5,CASGQLAYNEQFF
TRBJ2-3,TRBV11-1,CASSPGEYTQYF
TRBJ1-5,TRBV7-2,CASSLKGGGNQPQHF
TRBJ2-1,TRBV18,CASSPLAGVNNEQFF
TRBJ2-1,TRBV9,CASSVGLAVHGDNEQFF
TRBJ1-1,TRBV19,CASSIEGWTEAFF
TRBJ1-1,TRBV6-1,CASKGLRNTEAFF
TRBJ2-7,TRBV5-6,CASRWWGTYEQYF
TRBJ2-1,TRBV19,CASSPVGGLNEQFF